The TCR beta chain under discussion was sequenced for a study of response to subunit inactivated influenza vaccine. TCRdb redid the calling of the RT-PCR reads with MiXCR, one entry per CDR3 protein. The sample has more than 400,000 distinct CDR3 sequences; approximately 7.8% are singletons. This clonotype was counted many times. Trimming removed 6 bases from V and 2 bases from J, with 16 bases in between. Germline values: CDR1 MNHNS, CDR2 SASEGT. The CDR3 extends over 15 amino acids. Sample: PBMCs from blood, taken less than 25 months after vaccination. The chain is built from TRBV6-1 and TRBJ1-2; D is unresolved. The TCR sequence derives from a man between 50 and 69 years old who received an inactivated influenza vaccine. CDR3 sequence: CASRTGIATNYGYTF. As DNA, the CDR3 is TGTGCCAGCAGGACCGGGATTGCGACCAACTATGGCTACACCTTC.